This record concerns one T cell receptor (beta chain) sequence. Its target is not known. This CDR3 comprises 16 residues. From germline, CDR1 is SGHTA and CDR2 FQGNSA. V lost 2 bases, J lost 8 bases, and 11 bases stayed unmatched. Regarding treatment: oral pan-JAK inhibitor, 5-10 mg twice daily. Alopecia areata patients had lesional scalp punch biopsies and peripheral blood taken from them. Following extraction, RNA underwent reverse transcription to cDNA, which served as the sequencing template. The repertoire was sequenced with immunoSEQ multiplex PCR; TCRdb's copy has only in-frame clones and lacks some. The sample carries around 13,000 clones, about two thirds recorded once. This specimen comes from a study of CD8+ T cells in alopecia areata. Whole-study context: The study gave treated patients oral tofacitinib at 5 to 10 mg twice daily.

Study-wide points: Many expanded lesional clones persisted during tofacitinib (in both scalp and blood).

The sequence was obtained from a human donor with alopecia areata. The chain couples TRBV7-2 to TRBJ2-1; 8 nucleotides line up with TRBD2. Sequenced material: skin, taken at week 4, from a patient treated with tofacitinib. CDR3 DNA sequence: TGTGCCAGCAGCTTAAACCCCCCCCAAGCGGGGGATGAGCAGTTCTTC. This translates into CASSLNPPQAGDEQFF. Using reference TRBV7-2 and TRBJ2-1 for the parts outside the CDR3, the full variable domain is GAGVSQSPSNKVTEKGKDVELRCDPISGHTALYWYRQSLGQGLEFLIYFQGNSAPDKSGLPSDRFSAERTGGSVSTLTIQRTQQEDSAVYLCASSLNPPQAGDEQFFGPGTRLTVL.